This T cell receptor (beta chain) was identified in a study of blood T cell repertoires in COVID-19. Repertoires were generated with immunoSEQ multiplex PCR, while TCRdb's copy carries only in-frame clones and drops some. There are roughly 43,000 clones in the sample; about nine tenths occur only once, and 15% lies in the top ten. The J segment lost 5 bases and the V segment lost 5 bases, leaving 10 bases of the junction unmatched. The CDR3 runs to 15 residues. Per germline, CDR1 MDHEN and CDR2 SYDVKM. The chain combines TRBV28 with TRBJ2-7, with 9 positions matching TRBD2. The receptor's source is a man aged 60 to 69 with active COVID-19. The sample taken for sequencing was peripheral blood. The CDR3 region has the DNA TGTGCCAGCAGTCCTCTAGCGGGACCGATCGACGAGCAGTACTTC. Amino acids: CASSPLAGPIDEQYF.